These 14 T cell receptor beta chains were sequenced from one sample in a study of shared clonotypes between healthy human individuals. CD8 cells regarded as naive lacked CD45RO, were positively chosen for CCR7, and omitted terminally differentiated effector memory CD45RA+ cells. The method was immunoSEQ multiplex PCR; TCRdb's version includes in-frame clones alone and lacks a portion of them. This table holds around 1.9 million clones, over 85% found once. The sequenced sample was naive CD8+ T cells from PBMCs. These receptors came from a man in his late teens or twenties in good health. Some clones in this sample may be carry-over from other donors' samples.

To note about this clone: Different DNA sequences within this sample yield the same CDR3. The chain joins TRBV12-5 to TRBJ2-7; D remains ambiguous. The length of the CDR3 is 12 residues. CDR1 LGHNT and CDR2 FRNRAP come from the germline V gene. V lost 1 base to trimming and J lost 2 bases, with 3 bases between them. In DNA, the CDR3 is TGTGCTAGTGGTTTGGGCCCCTACGAGCAGTACTTC. Amino acid sequence: CASGLGPYEQYF.

The CDR3 reads CASSPRTGRLLDGYTF. CDR3 bases: TGTGCCAGCAGCCCCCGGACAGGCAGGCTCTTGGATGGCTACACCTTC. The gene calls are TRBV7-2 and TRBJ1-2; 7 bases match TRBD1. The CDR3 length is 16 residues. The germline V gene has CDR1 SGHTA and CDR2 FQGNSA. The junction had 15 bases not matched to a gene; V was cut back by 5 bases and J by 6 bases.

This rearrangement joins TRBV13 to TRBJ2-7; 8 bases are shared with TRBD2. Germline-derived CDR1 and CDR2 are PRHDT and FYEKMQ (reference sequence). The CDR3 is 15 amino acids. V lost 1 base and J lost 5; bases outside the gene matches: 7. The DNA of the CDR3 is TGTGCCAGCAGCTTAGAGCGGGGGCGCGCCAACGAGCAGTACTTC. This codes for CASSLERGRANEQYF.

This clone came up once. The V and J genes are TRBV5-1 and TRBJ2-7, with D hard to call. The length of the CDR3 is 15 residues. V lost 2 bases to trimming and J lost 0 bases, with 12 bases between them. The germline gives CDR1 SGHRS, CDR2 YFSETQ. The CDR3 loop is CASSLRAASSYEQYF. CDR3 bases: TGCGCCAGCAGCTTAAGAGCAGCCAGCTCCTACGAGCAGTACTTC.

The chain links TRBV6-5 to TRBJ2-3; no reliable D call. This CDR3 is 14 amino acids long. The germline V gene encodes CDR1 MNHEY and CDR2 SVGAGI. V lost 2 bases and J lost 2, with 8 bases in between. CDR3 in amino acids: CASSYARPTDTQYF. CDR3 nucleotides: TGTGCCAGCAGTTACGCCAGACCCACAGATACGCAGTATTTT.

Of note for this clone: Other DNA sequences within the sample encode an identical CDR3. The J gene is TRBJ1-1, the V gene TRBV19; D is ambiguous. The CDR3 extends over 14 amino acids. The V end was cut by 3 bases, the J end by 1 base, with 9 bases between. CDR1 and CDR2 (germline): LNHDA, SQIVND (reference sequence). This CDR3 reads CASSILAGNTEAFF. In nucleotides, the CDR3 is TGTGCCAGTAGTATTTTGGCGGGGAACACTGAAGCTTTCTTT.

J is TRBJ2-3 and V is TRBV4-1; D remains unclear. Germline V gene lookup returns CDR1 MGHRA and CDR2 YSYEKL. The ends were cut back, 0 bases at V and 8 bases at J, with 12 bases in the middle. The CDR3 runs to 14 residues. CDR3 coding DNA: TGCGCCAGCAGCCAAGAAGTCCGGAGTGCTACGCAGTATTTT. The encoded protein is CASSQEVRSATQYF.

The gene calls are TRBV7-2 and TRBJ2-5, with 8 bases matching TRBD2. The assigned J gene may be wrong: the sequence end matches TRBJ2-7 better. The CDR3 length is 16 residues. The germline V gene encodes CDR1 SGHTA and CDR2 FQGNSA. CDR3 residues: CASSLRSSGNSYEQYF. The CDR3 bases are TGTGCCAGCAGCTTAAGGAGTAGCGGGAACTCCTACGAGCAGTACTTC.

The V call is TRBV18, the J call TRBJ2-7; 8 nucleotides agree with TRBD1. Germline-derived CDR1 and CDR2 are KGHSH and LQKENI. CDR3 length: 13 residues. Germline trimming cut 4 bases from V and 3 bases from J; bases unmatched to any gene: 2. In DNA form, the CDR3 reads TGTGCCAGCTCACGAGGACAGGGCTACGAGCAGTACTTC. Translating it yields CASSRGQGYEQYF.

This clone has just one count. Other DNA sequences within the sample encode an identical CDR3. The chain has TRBV7-9 and TRBJ1-3; no firm D call. CDR1 is SEHNR, CDR2 FQNEAQ, per germline (reference sequence). The V end lost 5 bases, the J end lost 3 bases, and 8 bases lay between the germline ends. The CDR3 consists of 13 residues. CDR3 DNA: TGTGCCAGCAGCCCGCCCGTTGGAAACACCATATATTTT. Translated: CASSPPVGNTIYF.

This sequence joins TRBV5-4 and TRBJ2-7, with TRBD2 matching 14 bases. CDR3 length: 16 residues. V was pared by 0 bases and J by 7 bases, with 6 bases of the junction left unmatched. Germline V CDR1 and CDR2: SGHNT, YYREEE (reference sequence). In DNA form, the CDR3 reads TGTGCCAGCAGCTTGGGACTAGCGGGAGGGCCGAGGGAGCAGTACTTC. Encoded protein: CASSLGLAGGPREQYF.

The sample holds a few counts of this clone. V gene TRBV5-8 combines with J gene TRBJ2-6; maybe TRBD1 (6 bases). V gave up 7 bases and J gave up 5 bases, with 16 bases separating them. Germline V gives CDR1 SGHTS, CDR2 YDEGEE. This CDR3 contains 15 residues. The CDR3 loop is CASGIAWDRANVLTF. The CDR3 bases are TGTGCCAGCGGTATAGCTTGGGACAGGGCCAACGTCCTGACTTTC.

DNA of the CDR3: TGTGCCAGTAGTTATACAGGTGTTAACGAGCAGTACTTC. Translating gives CASSYTGVNEQYF. This chain joins TRBV19 and TRBJ2-7; perhaps TRBD1 as D (5 bases). Germline V CDR1 and CDR2: LNHDA, SQIVND (reference sequence). CDR3 length: 13 amino acids. The V end was cut by 5 bases, the J end by 5 bases, with 13 bases between.

The chain couples TRBV7-9 to TRBJ2-7; D is possibly TRBD1 (6 bases). Looked up from germline, CDR1 is SEHNR and CDR2 is FQNEAQ (reference sequence). The CDR3 consists of 13 residues. V lost 4 bases and J 5 bases, leaving 12 bases between the germline ends. The DNA of the CDR3 is TGTGCCAGCAGCTCTGCAGGGGCTAACGAGCAGTACTTC. Encoded protein: CASSSAGANEQYF. Complete variable domain (other parts from reference TRBV7-9 and TRBJ2-7): DTGVSQNPRHKITKRGQNVTFRCDPISEHNRLYWYRQTLGQGPEFLTYFQNEAQLEKSRLLSDRFSAERPKGSFSTLEIQRTEQGDSAMYLCASSSAGANEQYFGPGTRLTVT.